Each of the 2 T cell receptor beta chains below was sequenced from the same sample in a study of shared clonotypes between healthy human individuals (dated by TCRdb to the early 2020s). The library was built by means of the immunoSEQ multiplex PCR assay. The immuneACCESS repertoire file appears here via TCRdb, limited to in-frame rearrangements. These files lack a portion of the clones; in checked studies, under half of the deficit traces to unresolved V genes, and the cause of the others is not known. The sample includes a few million clones, with more than 80% observed a single time. The ten largest clonotypes hold under 0.45% of the sample. Material: naive CD4+ T cells from PBMCs. The cell subset or site label for this specimen denotes: CD45RA+ positively selected. Every receptor here comes from a man aged 18 to 35 in good health. Some clones in this sample may be carry-over from other donors' samples.

The gene calls are TRBV7-2 and TRBJ2-7; tentative D call: TRBD1 (7 bases). Deletions cut 3 bases from V and 0 bases from J, with 24 bases between. CDR1 is SGHTA, CDR2 FQGNSA, per germline. The CDR3 is 19 residues long. CDR3 sequence reads: CASSFRGDRQSRNSYEQYF. DNA for the CDR3: TGTGCCAGCAGCTTCAGGGGGGATAGACAAAGCCGAAACTCCTACGAGCAGTACTTC.

The chain has TRBV5-1 and TRBJ2-7; D gene uncertain. With 1 base removed from V and 5 bases from J, the gap between germline ends came to 16 bases. Germline lookup yields CDR1 SGHRS and CDR2 YFSETQ. This CDR3 contains 15 residues. CDR3 region: CASSLTSQPRNEQYF. The CDR3 nucleotides are TGCGCCAGCAGCTTGACCTCGCAGCCCAGGAACGAGCAGTACTTC.